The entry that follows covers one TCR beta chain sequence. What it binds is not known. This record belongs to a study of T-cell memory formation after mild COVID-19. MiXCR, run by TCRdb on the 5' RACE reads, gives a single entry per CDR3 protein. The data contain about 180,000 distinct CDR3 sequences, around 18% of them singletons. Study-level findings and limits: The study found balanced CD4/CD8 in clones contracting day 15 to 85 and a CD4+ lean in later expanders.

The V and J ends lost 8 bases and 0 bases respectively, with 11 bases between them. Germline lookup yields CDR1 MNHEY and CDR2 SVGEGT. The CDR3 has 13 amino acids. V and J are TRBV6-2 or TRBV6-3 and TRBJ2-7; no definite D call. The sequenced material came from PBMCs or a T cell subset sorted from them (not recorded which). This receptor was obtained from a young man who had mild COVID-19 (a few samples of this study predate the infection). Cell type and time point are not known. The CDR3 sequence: CASRRANSYEQYV. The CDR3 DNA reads TGTGCCAGCCGACGTGCTAACTCCTACGAGCAGTACGTC.